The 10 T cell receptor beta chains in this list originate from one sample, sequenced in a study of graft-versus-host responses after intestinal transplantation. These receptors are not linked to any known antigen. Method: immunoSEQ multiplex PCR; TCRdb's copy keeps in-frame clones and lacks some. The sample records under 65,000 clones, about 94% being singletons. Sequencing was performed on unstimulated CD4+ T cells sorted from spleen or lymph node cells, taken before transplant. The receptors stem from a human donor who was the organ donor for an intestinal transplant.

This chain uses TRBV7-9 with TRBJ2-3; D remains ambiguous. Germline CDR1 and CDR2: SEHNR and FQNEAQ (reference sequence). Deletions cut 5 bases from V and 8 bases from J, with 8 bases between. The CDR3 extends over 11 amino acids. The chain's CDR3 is CASSPSGTQYF. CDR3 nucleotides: TGTGCCAGCAGCCCCTCGGGTACGCAGTATTTT. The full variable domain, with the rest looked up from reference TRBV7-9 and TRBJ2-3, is DTGVSQNPRHKITKRGQNVTFRCDPISEHNRLYWYRQTLGQGPEFLTYFQNEAQLEKSRLLSDRFSAERPKGSFSTLEIQRTEQGDSAMYLCASSPSGTQYFGPGTRLTVL.

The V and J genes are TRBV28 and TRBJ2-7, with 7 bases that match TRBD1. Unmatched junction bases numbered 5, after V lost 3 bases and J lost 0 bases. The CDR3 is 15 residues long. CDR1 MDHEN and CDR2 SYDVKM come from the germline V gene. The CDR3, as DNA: TGTGCCAGCAGTTTTCCTAGACAGGGCTCCTACGAGCAGTACTTC. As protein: CASSFPRQGSYEQYF.

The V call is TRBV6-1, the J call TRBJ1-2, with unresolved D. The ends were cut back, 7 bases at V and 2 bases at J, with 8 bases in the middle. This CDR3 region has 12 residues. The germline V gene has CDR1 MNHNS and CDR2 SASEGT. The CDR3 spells CASMPNNYGYTF. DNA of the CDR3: TGTGCCAGCATGCCCAACAACTATGGCTACACCTTC.

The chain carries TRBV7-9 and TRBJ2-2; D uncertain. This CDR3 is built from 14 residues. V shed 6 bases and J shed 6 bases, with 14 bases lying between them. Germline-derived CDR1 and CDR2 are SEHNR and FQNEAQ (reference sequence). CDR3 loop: CASSPGFPAGELFF. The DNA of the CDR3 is TGTGCCAGCAGTCCAGGCTTTCCTGCCGGGGAGCTGTTTTTT.

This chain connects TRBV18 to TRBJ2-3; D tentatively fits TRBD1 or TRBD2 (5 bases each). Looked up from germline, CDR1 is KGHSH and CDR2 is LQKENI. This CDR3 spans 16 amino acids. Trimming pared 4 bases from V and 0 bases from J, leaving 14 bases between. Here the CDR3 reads CASSLEGYVSTDTQYF. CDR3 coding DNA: TGTGCCAGCTCACTAGAGGGGTATGTGAGCACAGATACGCAGTATTTT.

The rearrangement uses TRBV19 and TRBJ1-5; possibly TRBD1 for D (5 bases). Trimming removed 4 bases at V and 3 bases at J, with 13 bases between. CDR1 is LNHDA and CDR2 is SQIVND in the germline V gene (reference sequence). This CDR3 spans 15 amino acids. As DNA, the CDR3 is TGTGCCAGTAGTAGACTTGGGACGGCCAATCAGCCCCAGCATTTT. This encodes CASSRLGTANQPQHF.

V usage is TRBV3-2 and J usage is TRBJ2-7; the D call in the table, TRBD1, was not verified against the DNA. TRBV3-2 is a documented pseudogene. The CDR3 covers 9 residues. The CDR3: CASTSEQYF. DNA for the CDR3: TGTGCCAGCACATCCGAGCAGTACTTC.

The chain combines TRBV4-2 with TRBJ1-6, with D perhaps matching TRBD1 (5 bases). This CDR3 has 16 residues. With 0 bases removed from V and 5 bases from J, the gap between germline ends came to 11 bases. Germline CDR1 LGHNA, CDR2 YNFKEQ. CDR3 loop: CASSQDIGTDNSPLHF. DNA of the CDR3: TGTGCCAGCAGCCAAGATATCGGGACGGATAATTCACCCCTCCACTTT.

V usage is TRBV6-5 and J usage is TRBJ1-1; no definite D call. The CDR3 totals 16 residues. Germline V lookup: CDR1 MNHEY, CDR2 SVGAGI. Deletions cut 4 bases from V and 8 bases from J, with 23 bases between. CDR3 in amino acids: CASSFAGPLVFNEAFF. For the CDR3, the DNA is TGTGCCAGCAGTTTCGCGGGTCCCTTAGTTTTTAACGAAGCTTTCTTT.

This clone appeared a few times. The CDR3 coding sequence is TGTGCCAGCAGTACCTTACAGGGGAACACTGAAGCTTTCTTT. It specifies CASSTLQGNTEAFF. The chain links TRBV6-5 to TRBJ1-1; perhaps TRBD1 as D (6 bases). V was clipped by 5 bases and J by 1 base, with 11 bases between them. The CDR3 runs to 14 residues. Germline V CDR1 and CDR2: MNHEY, SVGAGI.